These 30 T cell receptor beta chains were all obtained from the same sample, sequenced in a study of early T cells in non-severe SARS-CoV-2 infection (dated by TCRdb to about 2021). Libraries were built with 5' RACE. This sample was sequenced with a NextSeq 500. The public reads were run again by TCRdb, first through fastp at Q25 and then through MiXCR, and only productive beta chains were kept. Rows are combined by CDR3 protein, so each entry shows the most common genes and DNA. This sample gives roughly 45,000 distinct CDR3 sequences in total; about an eighth of them show up just once. The top ten constitute about 9.7% of the sample. Specimen: whole blood. Every receptor here comes from an adult who was a healthcare worker with PCR-confirmed SARS-CoV-2 infection or an uninfected control (not recorded which).

The rearrangement joins TRBV28 to TRBJ1-2, with a tentative D call TRBD1 (6 bases). Trimming cost V 7 bases and J 8 bases, with 14 bases left between them. Per the germline V gene, CDR1 is MDHEN and CDR2 is SYDVKM. The length of the CDR3 is 12 residues. The CDR3 DNA sequence: TGTGCCAGCACTGTACTCCAGGGGGGCTACACCTTC. Translation gives CASTVLQGGYTF.

This clonotype was counted many times. The genes are TRBV29-1 and TRBJ2-1; the match to TRBD2 covers 11 bases. In germline, CDR1 is SQVTM, CDR2 ANQGSEA. V shed 6 bases, J shed 6 bases, and the junction held 4 bases outside the gene matches. CDR3 length equals 13 residues. The CDR3 DNA sequence: TGCAGCGTCGCCGGGACTAGCGGCAATGAGCAGTTCTTC. As protein: CSVAGTSGNEQFF.

In this sample, this clonotype turned up many times. The J gene is TRBJ1-1, the V gene TRBV29-1, with D hard to call. The CDR3 runs 13 residues. The ends were cut back, 4 bases at V and 3 bases at J, with 12 bases in the middle. Looked up from germline, CDR1 is SQVTM and CDR2 is ANQGSEA. CDR3 residues: CSVAVGRDTEAFF. In DNA form, the CDR3 reads TGCAGCGTTGCCGTTGGTCGTGACACTGAAGCTTTCTTT.

In this sample, this clonotype turned up a few times. The chain couples TRBV4-3 to TRBJ2-5, with D possibly being TRBD2 (5 bases). CDR1 and CDR2 from the germline V gene are LGHNA and YSLEER. The length of the CDR3 is 17 residues. Trimming shortened V by 0 bases and J by 4 bases, and 18 bases separated the two germline ends. The CDR3 coding sequence is TGCGCCAGCAGCCAAGATATAAGCGGAAGTTATAGAGAGACCCAGTACTTC. Amino acids: CASSQDISGSYRETQYF.

This clonotype was counted many times. The rearrangement links TRBV9 to TRBJ2-1; D remains ambiguous. Germline V gene sequence: CDR1 SGDLS, CDR2 YYNGEE. Trimming pared 0 bases from V and 2 bases from J, leaving 12 bases between. The CDR3 consists of 16 residues. The CDR3 here is CASSVAVGTAYNEQFF. DNA of the CDR3: TGTGCCAGCAGCGTAGCGGTGGGAACGGCCTACAATGAGCAGTTCTTC. Complete variable domain (other parts from reference TRBV9 and TRBJ2-1): DSGVTQTPKHLITATGQRVTLRCSPRSGDLSVYWYQQSLDQGLQFLIQYYNGEERAKGNILERFSAQQFPDLHSELNLSSLELGDSALYFCASSVAVGTAYNEQFFGPGTRLTVL.

This clonotype appeared a few times. The V and J genes are TRBV19 and TRBJ1-6, with D possibly TRBD1 on 6 matching bases. This CDR3 is 15 amino acids long. Germline CDR1 LNHDA, CDR2 SQIVND (reference sequence). The germline V and J ends were trimmed by 5 bases and 5 bases, with 13 bases remaining between them. The CDR3 DNA follows: TGTGCCAGTAGTCTCGGGCAGGGGAATAATTCACCCCTCCACTTT. Residues: CASSLGQGNNSPLHF.

Ten or more counts support this clonotype. The chain carries TRBV29-1 and TRBJ2-7, with D possibly being TRBD2 (5 bases). Germline V gene sequence: CDR1 SQVTM, CDR2 ANQGSEA. CDR3 length: 12 amino acids. With 5 bases removed from V and 2 bases from J, the gap between germline ends came to 10 bases. The CDR3 region is CSVSEGPYEQYF. The CDR3 nucleotides read TGCAGCGTTTCCGAGGGCCCCTACGAGCAGTACTTC.

This clonotype was seen at least ten times. The chain links TRBV9 to TRBJ2-7; TRBD1 aligns across 7 bases. The junction had 3 bases not matched to a gene; V was cut back by 0 bases and J by 0 bases. From germline, CDR1 is SGDLS and CDR2 YYNGEE. The CDR3 contains 15 residues. DNA of the CDR3: TGTGCCAGCAGCGTAGGGGGGACAGCCTCCTACGAGCAGTACTTC. The encoded protein is CASSVGGTASYEQYF.

The gene calls are TRBV9 and TRBJ2-2; D unresolved. The CDR3 has 15 residues. V lost 0 bases, J lost 3 bases, and 9 bases lay in between. Germline lookup yields CDR1 SGDLS and CDR2 YYNGEE. Written as DNA, the CDR3 is TGTGCCAGCAGCGTAGGGGTGGTTCACACCGGGGAGCTGTTTTTT. Its protein is CASSVGVVHTGELFF.

This clonotype was detected ten times or more. J is TRBJ2-3 and V is TRBV27, with D hard to call. Between the trimmed V and J ends, which lost 6 bases and 6 bases, there was a span of 13 bases. Germline CDR1 and CDR2: MNHEY and SMNVEV (reference sequence). The CDR3 runs 13 residues. The CDR3 loop is CASSLRGLDTQYF. The CDR3 nucleotides read TGTGCCAGCAGCTTAAGAGGTTTGGATACGCAGTATTTT.

This clonotype was observed at least ten times. The chain links TRBV6-5 to TRBJ1-1; TRBD1 is a possible D gene (6 bases). Germline V gene lookup returns CDR1 MNHEY and CDR2 SVGAGI. This CDR3 is built from 15 residues. V was pared by 2 bases and J by 1 base, with 11 bases between. CDR3 nucleotides: TGTGCCAGCAGTTACGACGACAGGAGGAACACTGAAGCTTTCTTT. It codes for CASSYDDRRNTEAFF.

This clonotype was seen repeatedly, ten times or more. J is TRBJ2-6 and V is TRBV28; no clear D. Germline V gene lookup returns CDR1 MDHEN and CDR2 SYDVKM. Trimming left V 2 bases short and J 7 bases short, with 6 bases between. The CDR3 has 13 amino acids. CDR3 bases: TGTGCCAGCAGTTTAAGCGTAGCCAACGTCCTGACTTTC. Its translation is CASSLSVANVLTF.

The chain links TRBV5-6 to TRBJ1-5; 9 bases are shared with TRBD1. Germline CDR1 and CDR2: SGHDT and YYEEEE. V was clipped by 3 bases and J by 6 bases; unmatched bases: 4. This CDR3 comprises 14 residues. This CDR3 is CASSSGTGIQPQHF. The CDR3 DNA follows: TGTGCCAGCAGCTCCGGGACAGGGATTCAGCCCCAGCATTTT. Based on the CDR3 plus reference TRBV5-6 and TRBJ1-5, the full variable domain is DAGVTQSPTHLIKTRGQQVTLRCSPKSGHDTVSWYQQALGQGPQFIFQYYEEEERQRGNFPDRFSGHQFPNYSSELNVNALLLGDSALYLCASSSGTGIQPQHFGDGTRLSIL.

A remark on this clonotype: One end of the junction fails to match germline, which may point to a read error. This chain connects TRBV7-8 to TRBJ2-3; D uncertain. The CDR3 runs 15 residues. Germline values: CDR1 SGHVS, CDR2 FQNEAQ. Written as DNA, the CDR3 is TGTACCAGCAGCTTAGGGTTTTCTAGCACAGATACGCAGTATTTT. Translation gives CTSSLGFSSTDTQYF.

This clonotype was observed many times. The chain combines TRBV9 with TRBJ1-6; possible D gene TRBD1, 5 bases. The CDR3 totals 18 residues. Germline V lookup: CDR1 SGDLS, CDR2 YYNGEE. V shed 0 bases and J shed 3 bases, with 16 bases lying between them. CDR3 DNA sequence: TGTGCCAGCAGCGTAGACCCGGGGGGAAAGGGCTATAATTCACCCCTCCACTTT. It translates to CASSVDPGGKGYNSPLHF.

A few counts support this clonotype. The chain recombines TRBV5-1 with TRBJ1-6, with TRBD1 identical over 8 bases. CDR1 is SGHRS and CDR2 is YFSETQ in the germline V gene. The CDR3 totals 14 residues. J lost 5 bases, V lost 4 bases, and 2 bases had no gene match. The CDR3: CASSLQGDNSPLHF. CDR3 DNA: TGCGCCAGCAGCCTACAGGGGGATAATTCACCCCTCCACTTT.

This clonotype was counted only a few times. This sequence joins TRBV5-4 and TRBJ2-2; 9 nucleotides match TRBD2. The J segment lost 2 bases and the V segment lost 2 bases, leaving 4 bases of the junction unmatched. The length of the CDR3 is 16 residues. The germline V gene has CDR1 SGHNT and CDR2 YYREEE (reference sequence). In DNA form, the CDR3 reads TGTGCCAGCAGCTTAAGGACTAGCGTAAACACCGGGGAGCTGTTTTTT. Residues: CASSLRTSVNTGELFF.

This clonotype has ten or more counts. V gene TRBV11-2 combines with J gene TRBJ2-1; 11 bases match TRBD2. The CDR3 covers 15 residues. Trimming took 6 bases from V and 8 from J; bases not matched to a gene: 9. CDR1 and CDR2 from the germline V gene are SGHAT and FQNNGV. CDR3 nucleotide sequence: TGTGCCAGCAGACGTATAGCGGGAGGGCCCCATGAGCAGTTCTTC. It is translated as CASRRIAGGPHEQFF.

The chain carries TRBV29-1 and TRBJ1-4; D is ambiguous. This CDR3 has 10 residues. The germline CDR1 and CDR2 sequences are SQVTM and ANQGSEA. Trimming removed 5 bases at V and 8 bases at J, with 6 bases between. The CDR3 bases are TGCAGCGTTTTACAGGAAAAACTGTTTTTT. Protein product: CSVLQEKLFF.

The chain uses TRBV4-1 and TRBJ2-1, with D tentatively TRBD2 (5 bases). The V end was cut by 1 base, the J end by 10 bases, with 14 bases between. The germline V gene encodes CDR1 MGHRA and CDR2 YSYEKL. The CDR3 has 14 amino acids. The CDR3 DNA follows: TGCGCCAGCAGCCAAGGTGACGAGGGCGCGGAGCAGTTCTTC. Amino acids: CASSQGDEGAEQFF.

This clonotype was counted ten times or more. This rearrangement joins TRBV28 to TRBJ2-2; D possibly corresponds to TRBD1 (6 bases). The CDR3 is 13 amino acids. With 8 bases removed from V and 4 bases from J, the gap between germline ends came to 11 bases. The germline gives CDR1 MDHEN, CDR2 SYDVKM. In nucleotides, the CDR3 is TGTGCCAGCGGACAGTTGGCCACCGGGGAGCTGTTTTTT. Protein sequence: CASGQLATGELFF.

This clonotype was detected only once. This may arise from a read error, as a much more abundant clone is one base away. This rearrangement joins TRBV12-3 or TRBV12-4 to TRBJ2-4, with D possibly matching TRBD1 (5 bases). This CDR3 spans 13 amino acids. The ends were cut back, 5 bases at V and 0 bases at J, with 5 bases in the middle. The CDR3, as DNA: TGTGCCAGCAGTAGGGGAGCCAAAAACATTCAGTACTTC. Translated, it gives CASSRGAKNIQYF.

Only a few counts were recorded for this clonotype. This sequence joins TRBV27 and TRBJ2-5, with D possibly TRBD2 on 7 matching bases. V lost 5 bases and J 4 bases, leaving 20 bases between the germline ends. The CDR3 runs 16 residues. Germline V gene sequence: CDR1 MNHEY, CDR2 SMNVEV (reference sequence). The CDR3 loop reads CASSPLTGWGGETQYF. CDR3 in DNA: TGTGCCAGCAGTCCACTCACAGGGTGGGGGGGAGAGACCCAGTACTTC.

This clonotype has just one count. This chain links TRBV12-3 or TRBV12-4 with TRBJ1-1; 8 bases match TRBD1. The CDR3 has 20 amino acids. The junction had 20 bases not matched to a gene; V was cut back by 0 bases and J by 5 bases. The CDR3 bases are TGTGCCAGCAGTTTAGCGCGCCCCCCAACAAATCGGGACAGGCGGACTGAAGCTTTCTTT. This sequence encodes CASSLARPPTNRDRRTEAFF.

This clonotype was detected many times. This rearrangement joins TRBV7-8 to TRBJ1-2; D call uncertain. The CDR3 has 13 amino acids. Germline loops: CDR1 SGHVS, CDR2 FQNEAQ. Trimming took 5 bases from V and 8 from J, leaving 15 bases between them. DNA for the CDR3: TGTGCCAGCAGCCCCTTTAACAGAGGCGGCTACACCTTC. This encodes CASSPFNRGGYTF.

The CDR3, as DNA: TGTGCCAGCAGTTACAGTAACTATGGCTACACCTTC. The encoded protein is CASSYSNYGYTF. V and J are TRBV6-5 and TRBJ1-2; D uncertain. V lost 2 bases and J 1 base, leaving 2 bases between the germline ends. The CDR3 spans 12 residues. Germline V gene data show CDR1 as MNHEY and CDR2 as SVGAGI.

This clonotype was found many times. This chain uses TRBV12-3 or TRBV12-4 with TRBJ1-5, with 8 bases lining up with TRBD1. CDR3 length: 13 residues. V gave up 6 bases and J gave up 8 bases; unmatched junction bases: 6. The DNA of the CDR3 is TGTGCCAGCAGCGCAGGGGGCCAGAAGCCCCAGCATTTT. Protein product: CASSAGGQKPQHF.

The rearrangement uses TRBV20-1 and TRBJ1-1; possible D gene TRBD1, 5 bases. Trimming removed 3 bases from V and 0 bases from J, with 14 bases in between. CDR1 is DFQATT and CDR2 is SNEGSKA in the germline V gene (reference sequence). CDR3 size: 15 residues. CDR3 nucleotide sequence: TGCAGTGCTAGGGGGGACCTTGCTATGAACACTGAAGCTTTCTTT. Its translation is CSARGDLAMNTEAFF.

This chain uses TRBV6-2 or TRBV6-3 with TRBJ1-4, with 8 bases lining up with TRBD1. Germline V CDR1 and CDR2: MNHEY, SVGEGT. This CDR3 is built from 15 residues. After removal of 6 bases from V and 7 bases from J, the junction contained 10 bases not matched to a gene. The CDR3 spells CASRTDRGAGEKLFF. CDR3 nucleotides: TGTGCCAGCAGGACAGACAGGGGCGCGGGTGAAAAACTGTTTTTT.

This clonotype has only a few counts. The DNA of the CDR3 is TGTGCCAGCAGCCAAACACACCTAGCGGGGTCCTCCTACGAGCAGTACTTC. Its translation: CASSQTHLAGSSYEQYF. The chain links TRBV3-2 to TRBJ2-7; the tabulated D call, TRBD2, remains unverified against the DNA. TRBV3-2 constitutes a pseudogene. The CDR3 runs to 17 residues.